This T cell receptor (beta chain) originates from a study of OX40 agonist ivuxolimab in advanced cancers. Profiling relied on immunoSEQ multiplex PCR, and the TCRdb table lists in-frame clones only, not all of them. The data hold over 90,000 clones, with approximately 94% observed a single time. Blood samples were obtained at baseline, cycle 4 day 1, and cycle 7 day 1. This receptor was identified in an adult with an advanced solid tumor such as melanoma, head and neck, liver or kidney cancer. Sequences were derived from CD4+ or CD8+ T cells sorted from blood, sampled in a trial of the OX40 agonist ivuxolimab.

Here the CDR3 DNA reads TGCGCCAGCAGTTTGACACGGATGAACACTGAAGCTTTCTTT. Protein sequence: CASSLTRMNTEAFF. This chain connects TRBV10-1 to TRBJ1-1; D not resolved. Looked up from germline, CDR1 is WNHNN and CDR2 is SYGVQD (reference sequence). This CDR3 contains 14 residues. Trimming took 5 bases from V and 0 from J, leaving 10 bases between them.